One sample yielded the 10 T cell receptor beta chains listed below, sequenced in a study of T-cell reconstitution after alpha-beta-depleted transplantation in children. Unique molecular identifiers were used to barcode this TCRbeta library. TCRdb itself ran the PCR reads through MiXCR, one entry per CDR3 protein. The sample gives under 250,000 distinct CDR3 sequences, 20% to 30% of which show up once; 4% to 6% is in the top ten. Sequences were derived from PBMCs, mostly from graft donor cells, sampled 360 days after TCRalphabeta/CD19-depleted stem cell transplant. The source is a female patient aged 2-15 years who had a stem cell transplant for congenital amegakaryocytic thrombocytopenia, so the T cells may come from the graft donor.

This clonotype has only a few counts. J is TRBJ1-1 and V is TRBV6-2 or TRBV6-3; D is unclear. CDR1 is MNHEY, CDR2 SVGEGT, per germline. V was cut by 6 bases and J by 0 bases, with 8 bases left in between. The CDR3 runs to 13 residues. The CDR3 DNA is TGTGCCAGCAGGCAGTTCATGAACACTGAAGCTTTCTTT. This sequence encodes CASRQFMNTEAFF.

The gene calls are TRBV6-1 and TRBJ2-5; D not resolved. The V end lost 6 bases, the J end lost 5 bases, and 19 bases lay between the germline ends. CDR1 is MNHNS, CDR2 SASEGT, per germline. The CDR3 totals 15 residues. The chain's CDR3 is CASRRALAGRETQYF. CDR3 nucleotide sequence: TGTGCCAGCAGACGAGCTTTGGCCGGACGGGAGACCCAGTACTTC.

The V gene is TRBV12-3 or TRBV12-4, the J gene TRBJ2-2; no definite D call. V lost 3 bases and J 4 bases, leaving 15 bases between the germline ends. This CDR3 is 16 amino acids long. Here the CDR3 DNA reads TGTGCCAGCAGTTTTTTTCCAGCGTGGAGCACCGGGGAGCTGTTTTTT. The encoded protein is CASSFFPAWSTGELFF.

This clonotype has only a few counts. The chain links TRBV28 to TRBJ2-7; 8 nucleotides line up with TRBD2. V was pared by 7 bases and J by 1 base, with 9 bases of the junction left unmatched. CDR1 and CDR2 (germline): MDHEN, SYDVKM. The CDR3 totals 15 residues. For the CDR3, the DNA is TGTGCCAGCATTGGCGGCGGGAGGCATTCCTACGAGCAGTACTTC. Encoded protein: CASIGGGRHSYEQYF.

As regards this clonotype: An end of the junction does not agree with germline; a read error may underlie this. The J gene is TRBJ2-1, the V gene TRBV19, with 7 bases identical to TRBD1. Germline V lookup: CDR1 LNHDA, CDR2 SQIVND (reference sequence). The CDR3 covers 16 residues. This CDR3 reads CASMGWRGTAYDEQFF. The CDR3 DNA follows: TGTGCCAGTATGGGGTGGCGTGGGACAGCCTACGATGAGCAGTTCTTC.

This clonotype showed up just a few times. J is TRBJ2-7 and V is TRBV20-1; TRBD2 might be the D (6 bases). V was pared by 0 bases and J by 3 bases, with 9 bases between. The CDR3 runs to 13 residues. CDR1 is DFQATT, CDR2 SNEGSKA, per germline (reference sequence). Written as DNA, the CDR3 is TGCAGTGCTAGAGAGCCTAGCGTCTACGAGCAGTACTTC. This gives the protein CSAREPSVYEQYF.

The chain carries TRBV19 and TRBJ2-7, with D unclear. This CDR3 is 15 amino acids long. Trimming left V 3 bases short and J 0 bases short, with 12 bases between. Germline V lookup: CDR1 LNHDA, CDR2 SQIVND (reference sequence). The CDR3 region is CASSIRIAPSYEQYF. As DNA, the CDR3 is TGTGCCAGTAGTATCAGAATAGCCCCCTCCTACGAGCAGTACTTC.

This clonotype was seen repeatedly, ten times or more. V usage is TRBV5-1 and J usage is TRBJ2-1; D is ambiguous. The V gene lost 7 bases and the J gene lost 7 bases, with 21 bases spanning the gap. CDR1 and CDR2 (germline): SGHRS, YFSETQ. This CDR3 comprises 15 residues. The CDR3 protein is CASHPWMSVQNEQFF. The CDR3 bases are TGCGCCAGCCACCCATGGATGTCGGTTCAGAATGAGCAGTTCTTC.

This clonotype occurred many times. J is TRBJ2-7 and V is TRBV4-1; D is unclear. CDR3 length: 14 residues. Trimming removed 1 base at V and 2 bases at J, with 9 bases between. The germline V gene encodes CDR1 MGHRA and CDR2 YSYEKL. CDR3 sequence reads: CASSQVVRTYEQYF. The CDR3 DNA reads as TGCGCCAGCAGCCAAGTCGTCCGAACCTACGAGCAGTACTTC.

This clonotype showed up many times. The chain employs TRBV20-1 and TRBJ2-1, with D unresolved. CDR1 DFQATT and CDR2 SNEGSKA come from the germline V gene (reference sequence). The CDR3 has 14 amino acids. V lost 6 bases to trimming and J lost 5 bases, with 17 bases between them. CDR3 residues: CSAKPPMDHNEQFF. CDR3 nucleotides: TGCAGTGCAAAGCCCCCCATGGATCACAATGAGCAGTTCTTC.